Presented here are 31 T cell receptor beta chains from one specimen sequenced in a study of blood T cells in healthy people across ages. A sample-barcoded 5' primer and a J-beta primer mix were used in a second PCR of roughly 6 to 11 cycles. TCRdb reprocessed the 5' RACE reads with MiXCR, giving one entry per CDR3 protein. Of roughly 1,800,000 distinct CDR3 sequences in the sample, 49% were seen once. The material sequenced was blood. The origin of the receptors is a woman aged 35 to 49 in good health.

The CDR3 loop is CASTQRQGLTGNEQFF. The CDR3 DNA reads as TGTGCCAGCACCCAACGGCAAGGCCTAACGGGAAATGAGCAGTTCTTC. The chain joins TRBV2 to TRBJ2-1; tentative D call: TRBD2 (5 bases). V gave up 7 bases and J gave up 7 bases, with 23 bases separating them. CDR1 and CDR2 (germline): SNHLY, FYNNEI. CDR3 length equals 16 residues.

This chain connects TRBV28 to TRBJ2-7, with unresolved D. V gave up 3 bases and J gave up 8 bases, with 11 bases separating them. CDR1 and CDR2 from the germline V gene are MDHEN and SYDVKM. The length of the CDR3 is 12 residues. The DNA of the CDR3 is TGTGCCAGCAGTTTGTCTACGGGCAAGCAGTACTTC. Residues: CASSLSTGKQYF.

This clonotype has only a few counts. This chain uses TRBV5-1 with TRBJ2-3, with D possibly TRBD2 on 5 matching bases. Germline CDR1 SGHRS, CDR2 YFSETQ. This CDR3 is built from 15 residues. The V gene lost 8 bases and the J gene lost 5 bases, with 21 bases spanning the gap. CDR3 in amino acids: CASETGPSEGDTQYF. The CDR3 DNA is TGCGCCAGTGAGACCGGGCCATCTGAGGGAGATACGCAGTATTTT.

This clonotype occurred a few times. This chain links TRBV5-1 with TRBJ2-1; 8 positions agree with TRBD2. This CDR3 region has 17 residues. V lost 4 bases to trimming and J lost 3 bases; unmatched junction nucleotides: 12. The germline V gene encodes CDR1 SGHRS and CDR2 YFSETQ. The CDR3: CASSEPSGLAVYNEQFF. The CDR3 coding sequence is TGCGCCAGCAGCGAACCGAGCGGACTAGCTGTCTACAATGAGCAGTTCTTC.

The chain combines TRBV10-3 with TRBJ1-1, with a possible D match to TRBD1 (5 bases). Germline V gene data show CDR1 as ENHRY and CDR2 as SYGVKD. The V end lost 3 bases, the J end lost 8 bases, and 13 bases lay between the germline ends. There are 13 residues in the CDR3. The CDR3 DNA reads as TGTGCCATCAGTGACGGGGGGTCAGGGGAAGCTTTCTTT. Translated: CAISDGGSGEAFF.

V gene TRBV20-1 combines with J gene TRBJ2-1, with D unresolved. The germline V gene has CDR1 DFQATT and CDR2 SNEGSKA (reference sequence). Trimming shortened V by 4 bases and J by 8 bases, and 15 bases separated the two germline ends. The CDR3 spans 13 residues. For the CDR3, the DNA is TGCAGTGCTAAACCCTCCCTCGGGTATGAGCAGTTCTTC. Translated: CSAKPSLGYEQFF.

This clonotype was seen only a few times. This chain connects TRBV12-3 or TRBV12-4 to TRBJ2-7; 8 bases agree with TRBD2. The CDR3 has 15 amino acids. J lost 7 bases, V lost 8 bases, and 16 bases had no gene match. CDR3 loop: CASSARPGGANEQYF. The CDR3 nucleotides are TGTGCCAGCTCCGCCCGGCCGGGGGGGGCCAATGAGCAGTACTTC.

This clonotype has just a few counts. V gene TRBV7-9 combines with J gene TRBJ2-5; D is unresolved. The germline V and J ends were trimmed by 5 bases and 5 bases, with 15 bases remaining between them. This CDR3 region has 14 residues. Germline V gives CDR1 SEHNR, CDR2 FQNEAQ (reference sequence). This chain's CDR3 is CASSRDPIGETQYF. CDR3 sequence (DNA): TGTGCCAGCAGCCGCGACCCGATTGGGGAGACCCAGTACTTC.

CDR3: CSGVLFTSGTYNEQFF. The DNA for the CDR3 is TGCAGTGGGGTTTTGTTCACTAGCGGAACCTACAATGAGCAGTTCTTC. The chain joins TRBV20-1 to TRBJ2-1; 8 nucleotides line up with TRBD2. The CDR3 runs 16 residues. From germline, CDR1 is DFQATT and CDR2 SNEGSKA (reference sequence). Trimming removed 7 bases from V and 2 bases from J; junction bases left unmatched: 13.

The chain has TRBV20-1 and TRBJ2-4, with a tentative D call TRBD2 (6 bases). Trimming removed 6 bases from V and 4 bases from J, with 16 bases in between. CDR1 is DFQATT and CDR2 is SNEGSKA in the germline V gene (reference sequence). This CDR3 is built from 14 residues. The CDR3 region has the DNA TGCAGTGCAAGGGACCTGAGCGGGAAAAACATTCAGTACTTC. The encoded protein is CSARDLSGKNIQYF.

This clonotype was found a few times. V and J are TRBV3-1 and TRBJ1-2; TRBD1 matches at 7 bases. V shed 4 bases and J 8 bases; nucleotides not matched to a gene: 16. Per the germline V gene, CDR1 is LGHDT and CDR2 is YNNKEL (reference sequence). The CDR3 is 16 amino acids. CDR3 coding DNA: TGTGCCAGCAGCCCCCTAGGACAGGACGGCTTGAGGGGCTACACCTTC. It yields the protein CASSPLGQDGLRGYTF.

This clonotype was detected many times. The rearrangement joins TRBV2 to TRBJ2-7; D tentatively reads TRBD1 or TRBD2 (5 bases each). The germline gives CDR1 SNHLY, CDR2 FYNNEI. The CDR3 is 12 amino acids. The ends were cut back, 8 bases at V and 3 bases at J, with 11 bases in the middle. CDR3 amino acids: CASRRGSYEQYF. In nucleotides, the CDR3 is TGTGCCAGCCGACGGGGCAGCTACGAGCAGTACTTC.

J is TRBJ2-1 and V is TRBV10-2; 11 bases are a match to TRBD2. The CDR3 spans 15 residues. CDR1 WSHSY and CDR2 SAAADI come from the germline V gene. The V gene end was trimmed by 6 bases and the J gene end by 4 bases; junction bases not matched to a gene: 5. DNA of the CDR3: TGCGCCAGCAGGGAGACTAGCGGGGAGTACAATGAGCAGTTCTTC. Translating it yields CASRETSGEYNEQFF.

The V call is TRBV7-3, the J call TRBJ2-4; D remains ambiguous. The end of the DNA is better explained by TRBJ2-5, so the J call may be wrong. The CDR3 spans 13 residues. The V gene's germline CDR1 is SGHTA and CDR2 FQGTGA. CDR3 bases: TGTTCCAACAGCGTAACCGTTGGAGAGACCCAGTACTTC. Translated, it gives CSNSVTVGETQYF.

For the CDR3, the DNA is TGTGCCAGCAGTTACAACGACGTCAGGACTAGCCCATACGAGCAGTACTTC. Amino acids: CASSYNDVRTSPYEQYF. The chain combines TRBV6-6 with TRBJ2-7, with 8 bases matching TRBD2. The V gene end was trimmed by 2 bases and the J gene end by 4 bases; junction bases not matched to a gene: 13. CDR1 is MNHNY and CDR2 is SVGAGI in the germline V gene (reference sequence). The CDR3 runs 17 residues.

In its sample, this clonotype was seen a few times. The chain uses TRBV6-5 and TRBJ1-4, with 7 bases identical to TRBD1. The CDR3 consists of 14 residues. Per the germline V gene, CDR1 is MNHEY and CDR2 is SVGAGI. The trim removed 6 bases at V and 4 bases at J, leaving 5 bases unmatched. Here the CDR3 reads CASRMTGNNEKLFF. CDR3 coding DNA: TGTGCCAGCAGAATGACAGGGAATAATGAAAAACTGTTTTTT.

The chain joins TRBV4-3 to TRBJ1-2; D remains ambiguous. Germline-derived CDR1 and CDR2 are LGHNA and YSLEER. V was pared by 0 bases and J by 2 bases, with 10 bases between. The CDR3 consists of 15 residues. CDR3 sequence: CASSQEAPGNYGYTF. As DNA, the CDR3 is TGCGCCAGCAGCCAAGAGGCTCCCGGAAACTATGGCTACACCTTC.

DNA of the CDR3: TGCGGCGGCCTAGGGGGCGCCTCCTACAATGAGCAGTTCTTC. It yields the protein CGGLGGASYNEQFF. The chain couples TRBV29-1 to TRBJ2-1; TRBD1 matches at 7 bases. The CDR3 spans 14 residues. CDR1 SQVTM and CDR2 ANQGSEA come from the germline V gene.

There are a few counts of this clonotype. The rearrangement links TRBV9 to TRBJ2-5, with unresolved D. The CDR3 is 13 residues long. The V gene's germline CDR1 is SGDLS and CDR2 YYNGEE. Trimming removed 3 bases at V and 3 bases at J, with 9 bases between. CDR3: CASSASDKETQYF. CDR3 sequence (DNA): TGTGCCAGCAGCGCGAGCGACAAAGAGACCCAGTACTTC.

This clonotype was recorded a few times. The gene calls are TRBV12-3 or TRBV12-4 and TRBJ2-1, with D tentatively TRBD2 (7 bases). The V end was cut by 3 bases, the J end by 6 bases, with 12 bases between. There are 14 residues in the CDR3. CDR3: CASSFGGGPNEQFF. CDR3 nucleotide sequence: TGTGCCAGCAGTTTTGGCGGGGGCCCCAATGAGCAGTTCTTC.

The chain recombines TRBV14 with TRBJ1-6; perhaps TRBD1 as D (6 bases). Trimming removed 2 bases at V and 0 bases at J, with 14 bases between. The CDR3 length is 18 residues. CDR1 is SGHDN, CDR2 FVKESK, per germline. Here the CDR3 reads CASSQKTGPSSYNSPLHF. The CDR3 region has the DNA TGTGCCAGCAGCCAAAAGACAGGACCCAGCTCCTATAATTCACCCCTCCACTTT.

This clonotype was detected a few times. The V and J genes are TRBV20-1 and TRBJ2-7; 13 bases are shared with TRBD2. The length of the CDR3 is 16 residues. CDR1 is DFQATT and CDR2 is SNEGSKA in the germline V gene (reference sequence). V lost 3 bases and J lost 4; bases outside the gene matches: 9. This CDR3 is CSASLRTSGGAYEQYF. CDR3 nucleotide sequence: TGCAGTGCTAGTCTTAGAACTAGCGGGGGGGCTTACGAGCAGTACTTC.

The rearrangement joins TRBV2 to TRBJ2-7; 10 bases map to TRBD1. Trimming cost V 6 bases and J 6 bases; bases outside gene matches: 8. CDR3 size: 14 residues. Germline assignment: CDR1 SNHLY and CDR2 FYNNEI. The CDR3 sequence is CASRPGTGVREQYF. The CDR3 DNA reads TGTGCCAGCAGACCTGGGACAGGGGTTCGCGAGCAGTACTTC.

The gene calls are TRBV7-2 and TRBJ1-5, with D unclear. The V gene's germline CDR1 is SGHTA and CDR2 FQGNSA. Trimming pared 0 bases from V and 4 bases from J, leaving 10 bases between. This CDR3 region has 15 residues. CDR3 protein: CASSLALGSNQPQHF. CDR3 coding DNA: TGTGCCAGCAGCTTAGCGCTCGGGTCTAATCAGCCCCAGCATTTT.

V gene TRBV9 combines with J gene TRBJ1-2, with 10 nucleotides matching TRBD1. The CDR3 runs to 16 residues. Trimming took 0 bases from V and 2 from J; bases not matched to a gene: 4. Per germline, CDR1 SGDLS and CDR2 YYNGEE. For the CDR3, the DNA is TGTGCCAGCAGCGTAGAGCCGGGACAGGGGAACTATGGCTACACCTTC. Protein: CASSVEPGQGNYGYTF.

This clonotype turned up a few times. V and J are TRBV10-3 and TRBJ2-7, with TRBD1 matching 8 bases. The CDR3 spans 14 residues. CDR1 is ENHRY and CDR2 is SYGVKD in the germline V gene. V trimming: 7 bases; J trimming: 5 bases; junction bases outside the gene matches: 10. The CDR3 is CAITPRTGLDEQYF. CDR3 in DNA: TGTGCCATCACCCCTAGGACAGGGCTTGACGAGCAGTACTTC.

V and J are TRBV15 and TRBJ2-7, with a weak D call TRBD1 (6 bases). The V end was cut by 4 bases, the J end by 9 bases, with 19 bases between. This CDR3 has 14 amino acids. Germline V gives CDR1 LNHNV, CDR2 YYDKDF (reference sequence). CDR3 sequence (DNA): TGTGCCACCAGCATTGGGGGCGGACGCCGAGGGCAGTACTTC. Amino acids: CATSIGGGRRGQYF.

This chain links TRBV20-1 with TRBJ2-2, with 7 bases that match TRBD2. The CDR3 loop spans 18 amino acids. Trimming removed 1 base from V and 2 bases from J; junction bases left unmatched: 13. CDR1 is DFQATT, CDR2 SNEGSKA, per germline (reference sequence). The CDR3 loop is CSARGPKWGGSNTGELFF. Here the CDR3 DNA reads TGCAGTGCTAGAGGACCCAAGTGGGGGGGTTCAAACACCGGGGAGCTGTTTTTT.

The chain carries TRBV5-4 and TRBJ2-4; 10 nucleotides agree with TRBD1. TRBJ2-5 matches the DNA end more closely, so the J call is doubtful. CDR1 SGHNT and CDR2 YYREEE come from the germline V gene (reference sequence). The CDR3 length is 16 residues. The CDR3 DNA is TGTGCCAGCAGCTTGGGGCAGGACAGGGGGAAAGAGACCCAGTACTTC. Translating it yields CASSLGQDRGKETQYF.

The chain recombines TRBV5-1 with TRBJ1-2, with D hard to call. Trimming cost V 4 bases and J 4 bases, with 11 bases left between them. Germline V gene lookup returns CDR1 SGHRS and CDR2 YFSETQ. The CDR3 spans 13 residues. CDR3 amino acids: CASSIGPSYGYTF. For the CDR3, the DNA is TGCGCCAGCAGCATCGGACCCTCCTATGGCTACACCTTC.

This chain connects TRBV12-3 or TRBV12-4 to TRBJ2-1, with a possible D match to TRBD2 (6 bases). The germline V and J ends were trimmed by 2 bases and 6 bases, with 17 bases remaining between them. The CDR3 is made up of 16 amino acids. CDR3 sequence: CASSLQGRNFTNEQFF. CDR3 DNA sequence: TGTGCCAGCAGTTTACAAGGGAGGAACTTTACCAATGAGCAGTTCTTC.